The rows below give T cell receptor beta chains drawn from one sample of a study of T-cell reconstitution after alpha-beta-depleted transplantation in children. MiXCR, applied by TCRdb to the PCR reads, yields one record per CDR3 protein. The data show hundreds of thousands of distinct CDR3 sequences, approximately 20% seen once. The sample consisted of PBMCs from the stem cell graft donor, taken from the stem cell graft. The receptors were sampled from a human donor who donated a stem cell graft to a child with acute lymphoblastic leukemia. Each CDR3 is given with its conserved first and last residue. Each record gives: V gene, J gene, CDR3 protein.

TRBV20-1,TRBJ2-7,CSARDPASGTYEQYF
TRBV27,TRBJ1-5,CASSPDWKQPQHF
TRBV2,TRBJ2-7,CASSEWSGTSVIHEQYF
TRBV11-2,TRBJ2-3,CASSLLVSIAGAGDTQYF
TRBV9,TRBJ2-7,CASSSGRGAYEQYF
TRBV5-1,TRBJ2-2,CASSTGPNTGELFF
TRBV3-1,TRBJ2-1,CASSRTVYEQFF
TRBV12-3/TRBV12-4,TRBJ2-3,CASSSYSPANTDTQYF
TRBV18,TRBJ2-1,CASSPRSHSVHSYNEQFF
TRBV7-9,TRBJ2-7,CASSFETSSYEQYF
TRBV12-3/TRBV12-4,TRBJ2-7,CASRQAGGGYEQYF
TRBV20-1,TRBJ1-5,CSATGGSTLGTQPQHF
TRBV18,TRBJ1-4,CASSPRLGKLFF
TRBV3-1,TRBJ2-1,CASSPLGLAGSNEQFF
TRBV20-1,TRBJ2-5,CSARDISGGAWETQYF
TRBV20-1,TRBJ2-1,CSAALASGTHEQFF
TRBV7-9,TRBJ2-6,CASSLMASGANVLTF
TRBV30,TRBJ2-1,CAWSRVEEGLRFF
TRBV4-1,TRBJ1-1,CASSDIFYSRSNTEAFF
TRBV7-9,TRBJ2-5,CASSQPRGGGTQYF
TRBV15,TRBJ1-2,CATSSSPGGVYGYTF
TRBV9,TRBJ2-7,CASSVDPGWSYEQYF
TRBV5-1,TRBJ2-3,CASSRSGGGSTDTQYF
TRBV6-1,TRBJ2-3,CASRPGTGGADTQYF
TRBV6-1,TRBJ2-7,CASILGESYEQSF
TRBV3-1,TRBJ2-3,CASSQEELDTQYF
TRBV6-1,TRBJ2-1,CASRFGGIRAGDNEQFF
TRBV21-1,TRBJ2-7,CASVYRIATSYEQYF
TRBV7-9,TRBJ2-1,CASSYTGGYNEQFF
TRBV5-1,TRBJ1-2,CASTGAYGYTF
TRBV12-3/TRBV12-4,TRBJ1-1,CASSYGGLETEAFF
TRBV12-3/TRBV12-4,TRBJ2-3,CASSESGRELDTQYF
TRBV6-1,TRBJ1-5,CASSEAGGSNQPQHF
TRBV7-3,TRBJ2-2,CASSLHRDRNTGELFF
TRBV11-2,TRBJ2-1,CASSLWRAYNEQFF
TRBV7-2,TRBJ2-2,CASSFKLAVTGELFF
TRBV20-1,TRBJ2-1,CSARDSVSSYNEQFF
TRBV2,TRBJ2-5,CASSDRGETQYF
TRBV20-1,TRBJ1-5,CSARGGRYSNQPQHF
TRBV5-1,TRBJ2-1,CASRKTSPPYNEQFF
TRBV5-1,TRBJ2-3,CASSLSSGIVTDTQYF
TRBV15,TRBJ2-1,CATSPTADEQFF
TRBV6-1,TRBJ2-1,CASSPRGLTYNEQFF
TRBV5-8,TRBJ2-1,CASSLAGGFNNEQFF
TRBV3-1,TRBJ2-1,CASSQDRGRTYNEQFF
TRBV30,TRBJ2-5,CAWSSASLQETQYF
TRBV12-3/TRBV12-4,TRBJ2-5,CASSPFRGTGETQYF
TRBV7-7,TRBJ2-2,CASSAGLPSSGELFF
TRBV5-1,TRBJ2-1,CASSSTGLGGEQFF